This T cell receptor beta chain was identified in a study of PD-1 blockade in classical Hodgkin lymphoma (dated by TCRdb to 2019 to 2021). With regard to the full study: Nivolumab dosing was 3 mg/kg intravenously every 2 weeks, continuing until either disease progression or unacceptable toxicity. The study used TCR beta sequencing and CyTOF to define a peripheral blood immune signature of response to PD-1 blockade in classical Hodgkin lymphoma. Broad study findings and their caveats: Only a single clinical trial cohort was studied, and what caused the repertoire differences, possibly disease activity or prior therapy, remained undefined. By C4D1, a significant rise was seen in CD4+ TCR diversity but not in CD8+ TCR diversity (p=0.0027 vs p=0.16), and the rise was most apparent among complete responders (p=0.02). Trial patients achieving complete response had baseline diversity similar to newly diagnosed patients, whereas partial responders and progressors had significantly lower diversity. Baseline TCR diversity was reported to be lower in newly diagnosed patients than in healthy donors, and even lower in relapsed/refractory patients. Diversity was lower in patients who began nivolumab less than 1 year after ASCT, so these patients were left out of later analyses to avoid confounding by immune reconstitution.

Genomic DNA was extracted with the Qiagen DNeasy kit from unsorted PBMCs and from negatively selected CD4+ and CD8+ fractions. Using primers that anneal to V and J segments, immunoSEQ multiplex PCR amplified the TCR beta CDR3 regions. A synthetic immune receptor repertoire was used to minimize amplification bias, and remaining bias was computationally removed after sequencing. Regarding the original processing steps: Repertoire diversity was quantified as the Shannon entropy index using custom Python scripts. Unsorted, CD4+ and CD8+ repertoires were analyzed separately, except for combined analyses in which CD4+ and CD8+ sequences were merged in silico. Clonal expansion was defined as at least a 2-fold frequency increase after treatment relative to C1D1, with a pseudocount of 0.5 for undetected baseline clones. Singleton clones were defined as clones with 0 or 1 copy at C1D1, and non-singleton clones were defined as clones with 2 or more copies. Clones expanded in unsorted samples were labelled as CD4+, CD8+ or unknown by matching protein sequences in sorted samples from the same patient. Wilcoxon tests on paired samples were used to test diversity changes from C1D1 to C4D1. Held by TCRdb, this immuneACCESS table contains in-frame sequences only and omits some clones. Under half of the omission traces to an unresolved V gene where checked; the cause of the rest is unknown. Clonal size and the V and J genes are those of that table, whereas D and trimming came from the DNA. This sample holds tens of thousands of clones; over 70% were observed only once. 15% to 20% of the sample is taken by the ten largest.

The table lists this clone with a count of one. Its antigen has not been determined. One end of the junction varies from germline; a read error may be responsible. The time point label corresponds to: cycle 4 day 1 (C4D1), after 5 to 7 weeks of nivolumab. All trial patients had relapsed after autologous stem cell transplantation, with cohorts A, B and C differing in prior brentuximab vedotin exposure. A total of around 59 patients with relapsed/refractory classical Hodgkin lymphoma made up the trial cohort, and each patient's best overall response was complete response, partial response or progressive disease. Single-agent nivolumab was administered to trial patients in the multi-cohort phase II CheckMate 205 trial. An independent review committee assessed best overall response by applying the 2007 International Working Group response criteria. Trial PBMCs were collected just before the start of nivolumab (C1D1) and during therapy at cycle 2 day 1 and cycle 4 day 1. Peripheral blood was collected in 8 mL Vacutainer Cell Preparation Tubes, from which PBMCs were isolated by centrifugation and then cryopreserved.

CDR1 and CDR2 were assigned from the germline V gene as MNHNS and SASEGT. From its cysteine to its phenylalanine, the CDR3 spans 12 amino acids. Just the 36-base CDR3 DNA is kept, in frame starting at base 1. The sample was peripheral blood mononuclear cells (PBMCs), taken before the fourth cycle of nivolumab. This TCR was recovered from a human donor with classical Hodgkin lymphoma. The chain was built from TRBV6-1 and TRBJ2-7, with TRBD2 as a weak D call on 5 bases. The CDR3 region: CAAGELLYEQYF. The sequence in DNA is TGCGCCGCCGGGGAACTACTCTACGAGCAGTACTTC.